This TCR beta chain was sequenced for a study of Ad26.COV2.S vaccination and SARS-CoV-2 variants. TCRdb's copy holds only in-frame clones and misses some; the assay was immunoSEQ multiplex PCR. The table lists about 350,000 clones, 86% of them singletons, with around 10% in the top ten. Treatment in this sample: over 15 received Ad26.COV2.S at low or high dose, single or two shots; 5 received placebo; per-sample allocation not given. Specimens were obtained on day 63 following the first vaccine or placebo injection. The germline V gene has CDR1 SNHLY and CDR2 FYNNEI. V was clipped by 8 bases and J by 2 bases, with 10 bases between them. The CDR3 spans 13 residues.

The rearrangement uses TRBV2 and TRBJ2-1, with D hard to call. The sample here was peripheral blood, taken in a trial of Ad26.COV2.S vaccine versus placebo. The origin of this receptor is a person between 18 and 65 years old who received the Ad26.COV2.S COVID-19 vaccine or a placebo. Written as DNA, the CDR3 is TGTGCCAGCTTAGTTCAAACCTACAATGAGCAGTTCTTC. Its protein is CASLVQTYNEQFF.